This entry describes one T cell receptor (beta chain). Its binding antigen is unknown. Qualities for individual bases were not recorded, and no much larger clone is one base off. The data were taken from a study of brain T cells in children with intractable seizures (dated by TCRdb to about 2021). The study in broad terms: As a first screen for immune gene transcripts, resected brain tissue from approximately 54 pediatric epilepsy surgery cases was run on a NanoString immunology panel. Among the roughly twelve selected surgery cases, pre-surgery blood was additionally sequenced for eight, leaving four cases with brain tissue only.

Study-wide conclusions, independent of this receptor: Viral specificity was inferred only from CDR3 sequence similarity, and patients' HCMV serostatus was unknown. Because pre- and post-surgery blood were sequenced to different depths, clones absent from the pre-surgery sample may reflect undersampling.

The time point tag for this specimen amounts to: blood from clinic visit 5 months post-surgery; TSC patient then seizure free. Surgery cases with the highest brain T cell transcript signatures were selected for TCR beta chain sequencing of brain tissue and, where available, blood. Patients had been treated with at least one anti-epileptic drug before surgery. The TCR-sequenced patients were children whose drug-resistant epilepsy was caused by tuberous sclerosis complex, focal cortical dysplasia, Rasmussen encephalitis or hemimegalencephaly. Bulk genomic DNA was extracted from unsorted brain tissue and whole blood with the Monarch genomic DNA purification kit. The CDR3, cysteine through phenylalanine, is 16 amino acids long. Only the CDR3 DNA is retained, 48 bases long and in frame from the first base. V is pared back by 1 base and J by 6 bases, with 16 bases lying between the germline termini. For CDR1 and CDR2, the germline V gene lists MGHRA and YSYEKL.

The immunoSEQ assay was applied to genomic DNA to generate the TCR beta chain sequences. Per the authors' processing: CDR3 sequences that did not begin with the conserved framework cysteine at position 104 were removed manually. To get clonality, the normalized Shannon's Diversity Index was subtracted from one, giving values from 0 (maximal diversity) to 1 (oligoclonal). Differences in the frequency of the same CDR3 between samples, such as brain versus blood, were assessed with chi-squared comparison-of-proportions tests. Public clonotypes were identified by searching immuneACCESS, and similarity to known antiviral clonotypes was assessed with the VDJdb browser. TCRdb took this table from immuneACCESS and kept in-frame rearrangements with V and J called. Such tables lack part of the clones; where checked against another copy, unresolved V genes explain under half of the gap, and the rest is unexplained. The V and J calls and the clone size are those of that table, but D and trimming were determined from the DNA. The sample table holds about 340,000 clones, of which 93% were seen once. The ten top clones hold around 5% of the sample.

The sample in question was peripheral blood, obtained around 5 months after surgery. The V gene is TRBV4-1 and the J gene is TRBJ2-1, with a tentative D gene TRBD2 over 5 matching bases. The receptor's source is a boy younger than two with tuberous sclerosis and intractable seizures. The DNA sequence is as follows: TGCGCCAGCAGCCAAGTTCAGCGGAACAACTTCAATGAGCAGTTCTTC. This encodes CASSQVQRNNFNEQFF.